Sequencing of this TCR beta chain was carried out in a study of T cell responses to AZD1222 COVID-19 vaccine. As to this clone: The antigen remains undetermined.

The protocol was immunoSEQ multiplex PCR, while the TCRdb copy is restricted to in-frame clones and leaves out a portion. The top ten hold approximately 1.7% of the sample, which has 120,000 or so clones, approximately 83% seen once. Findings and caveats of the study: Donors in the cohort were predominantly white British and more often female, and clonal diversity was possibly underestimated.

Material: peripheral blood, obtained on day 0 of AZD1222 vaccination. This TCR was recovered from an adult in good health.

CDR3 region: CASSPYPMVSGRAKNIQYF. The CDR3 coding sequence is TGCGCCAGCAGTCCATATCCCATGGTTAGCGGGAGAGCCAAAAACATTCAGTACTTC. The V gene is TRBV4-1, the J gene TRBJ2-4; 9 bases fit TRBD2. The trim removed 6 bases at V and 0 bases at J, leaving 15 bases unmatched. This CDR3 has 19 residues. Germline-derived CDR1 and CDR2 are MGHRA and YSYEKL.